What follows are 11 T cell receptor beta chains derived from one specimen sequenced in a study of identical twins. From the 5' RACE reads, TCRdb called clonotypes with MiXCR, one entry per CDR3 protein. The data contain 600,000 to 700,000 distinct CDR3 sequences, 21% of them singletons. The same sample was also studied in work on T cells expressing NK-cell markers.

Sequenced sample: PBMCs. These receptors came from a woman between 18 and 30 years old in good health.

This clonotype was seen only a few times. The chain combines TRBV7-6 with TRBJ2-1; 10 bases map to TRBD2. Germline loops: CDR1 SGHVS, CDR2 FNYEAQ. With V trimmed by 4 bases and J by 4 bases, 4 bases remained unmatched. This CDR3 has 15 residues. Here the CDR3 reads CASSSSGSVYNEQFF. As DNA, the CDR3 is TGTGCCAGCAGCTCTAGCGGGAGTGTGTACAATGAGCAGTTCTTC. Variable domain in full (rest from reference TRBV7-6 and TRBJ2-1): GAGVSQSPRYKVTKRGQDVALRCDPISGHVSLYWYRQALGQGPEFLTYFNYEAQQDKSGLPNDRFSAERPEGSISTLTIQRTEQRDSAMYRCASSSSGSVYNEQFFGPGTRLTVL.

The genes are TRBV12-3 or TRBV12-4 and TRBJ1-3; D possibly corresponds to TRBD1 (5 bases). This CDR3 is built from 14 residues. The ends were cut back, 4 bases at V and 4 bases at J, with 11 bases in the middle. The CDR3 nucleotides read TGTGCCAGCAGTTGGGGGACGGGAGGAAACACCATATATTTT. It is translated as CASSWGTGGNTIYF.

CDR3 coding DNA: TGTGCCAGCAGTGGTGCGGGGGGGATCGCAGATACGCAGTATTTT. Protein sequence: CASSGAGGIADTQYF. The chain is built from TRBV25-1 and TRBJ2-3; 9 positions match TRBD2. This CDR3 has 15 residues. The V and J ends lost 4 bases and 4 bases, in that order; junction bases with no gene match: 6. The germline V gene encodes CDR1 MGHDK and CDR2 SYGVNS.

This clonotype was seen more than once but under ten times. The chain combines TRBV18 with TRBJ1-2, with a weak D call TRBD1 (6 bases). CDR3 length: 12 residues. Germline CDR1 reads KGHSH; CDR2 reads LQKENI. Trimming removed 3 bases from V and 6 bases from J, with 8 bases in between. The CDR3 sequence: CASSPSGDGYTF. The CDR3 coding sequence is TGTGCCAGCTCACCTTCAGGGGATGGCTACACCTTC.

This clonotype was counted a few times. The chain has TRBV10-1 and TRBJ2-2; possible D gene TRBD1, 6 bases. Trimming removed 5 bases at V and 7 bases at J, with 14 bases between. The CDR3 contains 14 residues. Germline CDR1 reads WNHNN; CDR2 reads SYGVQD (reference sequence). CDR3 bases: TGCGCCAGCAGTATGACAGGAGATGGCGGGGAGCTGTTTTTT. This encodes CASSMTGDGGELFF.

This clonotype occurred a few times. This chain uses TRBV20-1 with TRBJ2-7, with a weak D call TRBD1 (7 bases). Trimming stripped 6 bases from V and 6 bases from J, with 15 bases between. This CDR3 region has 12 residues. The germline gives CDR1 DFQATT, CDR2 SNEGSKA (reference sequence). As DNA, the CDR3 is TGCAGTGCCGTTATCAGGGGGGTCGAGCAGTACTTC. Its protein product is CSAVIRGVEQYF.

A few counts support this clonotype. The V gene is TRBV12-3 or TRBV12-4, the J gene TRBJ2-6; D call uncertain. V was shortened by 6 bases and J by 3 bases, with 9 bases between the two germline ends. There are 14 residues in the CDR3. The CDR3 coding sequence is TGTGCCAGCAGAGAATCCGGTGGGGCCAACGTCCTGACTTTC. Translated, it gives CASRESGGANVLTF.

The rearrangement links TRBV12-3 or TRBV12-4 to TRBJ1-2, with TRBD1 identical over 7 bases. This CDR3 spans 12 amino acids. Losses at the gene ends were 6 bases for V and 8 bases for J; bases not matched to a gene: 6. As DNA, the CDR3 is TGTGCCAGCAGCGACAGGGCATGGGGCTACACCTTC. Translating gives CASSDRAWGYTF.

This clonotype turned up a few times. This rearrangement joins TRBV9 to TRBJ1-2, with no clear D. Germline V gene data show CDR1 as SGDLS and CDR2 as YYNGEE. Deletions cut 0 bases from V and 4 bases from J, with 4 bases between. The CDR3 length is 12 residues. CDR3 region: CASSVAAYGYTF. CDR3 bases: TGTGCCAGCAGCGTAGCAGCCTATGGCTACACCTTC.

This chain uses TRBV5-1 with TRBJ2-7; TRBD1 aligns across 8 bases. Germline CDR1 is SGHRS and CDR2 is YFSETQ. Unmatched junction bases numbered 6, after V lost 4 bases and J lost 3 bases. The CDR3 extends over 14 amino acids. The CDR3 loop is CASSMGQVGYEQYF. CDR3 sequence (DNA): TGCGCCAGCAGCATGGGACAGGTTGGCTACGAGCAGTACTTC.

This clonotype was recorded a few times. This chain uses TRBV12-3 or TRBV12-4 with TRBJ2-2, with 12 bases matching TRBD2. There are 16 residues in the CDR3. J gave up 5 bases and V 5 bases, and 6 bases lay outside the gene matches. The CDR3 coding sequence is TGTGCCAGCAGTCGTAGACTAGCGGGAGTTACCGGGGAGCTGTTTTTT. It codes for CASSRRLAGVTGELFF.